The present entry profiles one T cell receptor beta chain with its context. The data belong to a study of blood T cell repertoires in COVID-19. Study background: From the United States, Italy and Spain came samples of acute and convalescent COVID-19. Nucleic acid was either cDNA or gDNA, and it came from T cells, B-cell-depleted T cells, or PBMCs.

TCRdb's copy holds only in-frame clones and misses some; the assay was immunoSEQ multiplex PCR. The profile shows approximately 270,000 clones, roughly nine tenths of them singletons. Ages ranged from about 18 to 89 years, with residence in around 24 US areas. Cohorts were assigned according to the clinical history that participants reported. Trimming took 2 bases from V and 1 from J, leaving 14 bases between them. Germline V gene data show CDR1 as LNHDA and CDR2 as SQIVND (reference sequence). The CDR3 length is 16 residues. The receptor's source is an older woman who had recovered from COVID-19. Input material: PBMCs or T cells enriched from blood (not recorded which). V is TRBV19 and J is TRBJ1-1, with unresolved D. The CDR3 DNA reads as TGTGCCAGTAGTATAATTTGGGAGATGGAGAACACTGAAGCTTTCTTT. Translation gives CASSIIWEMENTEAFF.